The 6 T cell receptor beta chains below come from one sample, sequenced in a study of long-term antiretroviral therapy in people with HIV. They ran version v3.0 of the immunoSEQ assay at survey level. The repertoire was sequenced with immunoSEQ multiplex PCR; TCRdb's copy has only in-frame clones and lacks some. The data contain approximately 21,000 clones, approximately 82% of them singletons. The sample in question was unsorted PBMCs, obtained at the start of antiretroviral therapy. Every receptor here comes from a middle-aged man with HIV.

CDR3 residues: CASSLVRTSGRGTDTQYF. Here the CDR3 DNA reads TGTGCCAGCAGCTTGGTTAGGACTAGCGGGAGGGGAACAGATACGCAGTATTTT. The chain has TRBV5-4 and TRBJ2-3, with TRBD2 matching over 15 bases. J was trimmed by 3 bases and V by 0 bases; bases with no gene match: 5. The CDR3 runs to 18 residues. From germline, CDR1 is SGHNT and CDR2 YYREEE (reference sequence).

The chain joins TRBV7-8 to TRBJ2-5, with 7 bases that match TRBD2. Per the germline V gene, CDR1 is SGHVS and CDR2 is FQNEAQ. The CDR3 contains 13 residues. V dropped 8 bases and J dropped 1; count of bases not matched to a gene: 4. CDR3 protein: CASGGVVQETQYF. In DNA form, the CDR3 reads TGTGCCAGCGGGGGGGTTGTCCAAGAGACCCAGTACTTC.

V and J are TRBV5-6 and TRBJ2-1; possible D gene TRBD2, 6 bases. Germline CDR1 is SGHDT and CDR2 is YYEEEE. The CDR3 totals 17 residues. Deletions cut 0 bases from V and 0 bases from J, with 13 bases between. The CDR3 coding sequence is TGTGCCAGCAGCTTGGCCATTGGGGGGAGCTCCTACAATGAGCAGTTCTTC. Translating gives CASSLAIGGSSYNEQFF.

This clone is a singleton in its sample. This chain links TRBV29-1 with TRBJ2-3, with TRBD2 identical over 7 bases. Germline-derived CDR1 and CDR2 are SQVTM and ANQGSEA. CDR3 size: 15 residues. Trimming cost V 1 base and J 4 bases; bases outside gene matches: 8. The DNA for the CDR3 is TGCAGCGTTGAAGGGGACGGTGGGGGGGCAGATACGCAGTATTTT. It yields the protein CSVEGDGGGADTQYF.

The V and J genes are TRBV7-2 and TRBJ2-1; D remains unclear. With 4 bases removed from V and 4 bases from J, the gap between germline ends came to 11 bases. CDR1 is SGHTA and CDR2 is FQGNSA in the germline V gene. CDR3 length: 14 residues. The chain's CDR3 is CASSSTLGYNEQFF. The DNA for the CDR3 is TGTGCCAGCAGCTCGACCTTAGGGTACAATGAGCAGTTCTTC.

V usage is TRBV6-5 and J usage is TRBJ1-1, with 7 bases fitting TRBD1. Germline CDR1 MNHEY, CDR2 SVGAGI. The CDR3 covers 14 residues. Unmatched junction bases numbered 5, after V lost 2 bases and J lost 5 bases. The CDR3 nucleotides are TGTGCCAGCAGTTACCTACAGACAGGGACTGAAGCTTTCTTT. Translated, it gives CASSYLQTGTEAFF.